Included here is one T cell receptor beta chain sequence, with context. Only in-frame clones appear in the TCRdb table, and some are missing; sequencing was by immunoSEQ multiplex PCR. The data contain 70,000 to 85,000 clones, about 92% of them singletons. V lost 3 bases and J lost 4, with 15 bases in between. CDR1 and CDR2 from the germline V gene are LNHNV and YYDKDF (reference sequence). The CDR3 has 15 residues. The data were taken from a study of technical replicates of blood from several donors. The rearrangement uses TRBV15 and TRBJ2-5; possibly TRBD2 for D (5 bases). The sequenced sample consisted of T cells isolated from PBMCs. This clonotype was obtained from a human donor in good health. The CDR3 region is CATSSRTAAGETQYF. For the CDR3, the DNA is TGTGCCACCAGCAGTCGGACGGCTGCGGGAGAGACCCAGTACTTC.